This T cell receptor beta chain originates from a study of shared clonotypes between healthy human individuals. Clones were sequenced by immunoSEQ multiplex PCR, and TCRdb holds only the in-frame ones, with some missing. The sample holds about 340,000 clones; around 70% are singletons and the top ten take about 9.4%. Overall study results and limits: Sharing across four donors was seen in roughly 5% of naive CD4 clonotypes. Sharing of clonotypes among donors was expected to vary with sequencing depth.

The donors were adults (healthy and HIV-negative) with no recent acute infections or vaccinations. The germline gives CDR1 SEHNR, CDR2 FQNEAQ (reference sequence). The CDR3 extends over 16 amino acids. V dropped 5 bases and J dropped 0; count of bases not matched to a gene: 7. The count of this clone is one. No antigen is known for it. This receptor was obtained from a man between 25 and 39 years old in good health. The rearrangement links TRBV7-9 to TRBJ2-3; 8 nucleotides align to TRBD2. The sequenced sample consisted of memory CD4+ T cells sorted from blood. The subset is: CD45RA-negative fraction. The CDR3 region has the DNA TGTGCCAGCAGCGCAACTAGCGGTTCTAGCACAGATACGCAGTATTTT. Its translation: CASSATSGSSTDTQYF. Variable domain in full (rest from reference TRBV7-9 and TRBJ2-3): DTGVSQNPRHKITKRGQNVTFRCDPISEHNRLYWYRQTLGQGPEFLTYFQNEAQLEKSRLLSDRFSAERPKGSFSTLEIQRTEQGDSAMYLCASSATSGSSTDTQYFGPGTRLTVL.